This T cell receptor (beta chain) was recorded in a study of shared T cell receptors in the human thymus. Generated by immunoSEQ multiplex PCR, the TCRdb table keeps only in-frame clones and is missing some. The table has 500,000 to 750,000 clones, around nine tenths seen once; the top ten hold approximately 0.011%. The V gene's germline CDR1 is LNHDA and CDR2 SQIVND (reference sequence). V was trimmed by 7 bases and J by 3 bases, leaving 19 bases between them. This CDR3 has 16 residues. The same specimen was also included in a second study, on human thymus T cells. That investigation notes: Resected material from corrective heart surgery provided the thymus tissue analysed.

The receptor's source is a boy younger than two with a congenital heart defect. Sequenced material: thymocytes. The chain joins TRBV19 to TRBJ1-3, with no clear D. The CDR3 region has the DNA TGTGCCAGTATCGACCCTCAGGCCTTTGGTGGAAACACCATATATTTT. Its translation: CASIDPQAFGGNTIYF.